The 25 T cell receptor beta chains below were found in one sample sequenced in a study of control samples from healthy donors and cancer patients. Profiled with immunoSEQ multiplex PCR; TCRdb holds only in-frame clones, not every one. The sample yields some 120,000 clones, about 83% seen once. The sequencing input was blood. Source of these receptors: a young man in good health.

The DNA of the CDR3 is TGTGCCAGCTCACCAAGTAGTCAGGCAGGTCCTTATGGCTACACCTTC. It encodes CASSPSSQAGPYGYTF. This chain joins TRBV18 and TRBJ1-2; D unclear. The V end lost 2 bases, the J end lost 5 bases, and 18 bases lay between the germline ends. From germline, CDR1 is KGHSH and CDR2 LQKENI. The CDR3 runs 16 residues.

This chain connects TRBV19 to TRBJ2-4; 7 bases fit TRBD1. The CDR3 has 14 residues. V was clipped by 4 bases and J by 8 bases; unmatched bases: 8. Germline CDR1 and CDR2: LNHDA and SQIVND (reference sequence). This chain's CDR3 is CASSTTFTGDIQYF. CDR3 DNA: TGTGCCAGTAGTACGACCTTCACAGGGGACATTCAGTACTTC.

V usage is TRBV10-3 and J usage is TRBJ1-1; D ambiguous. The ends were cut back, 10 bases at V and 1 base at J, with 10 bases in the middle. The CDR3 length is 12 residues. Germline CDR1 is ENHRY and CDR2 is SYGVKD. CDR3 in DNA: TGTGCCACCGGGCTGCCGAACACTGAAGCTTTCTTT. Translation gives CATGLPNTEAFF.

J is TRBJ1-1 and V is TRBV25-1, with D possibly matching TRBD1 (5 bases). The germline V and J ends were trimmed by 3 bases and 3 bases, with 20 bases remaining between them. The CDR3 contains 17 residues. Germline V gene lookup returns CDR1 MGHDK and CDR2 SYGVNS. The CDR3 DNA reads as TGTGCCAGCAGTGATGGTACCCGTCGGGGGATCCACACTGAAGCTTTCTTT. Translating it yields CASSDGTRRGIHTEAFF. Full variable domain (outside the CDR3, taken from reference TRBV25-1 and TRBJ1-1): EADIYQTPRYLVIGTGKKITLECSQTMGHDKMYWYQQDPGMELHLIHYSYGVNSTEKGDLSSESTVSRIRTEHFPLTLESARPSHTSQYLCASSDGTRRGIHTEAFFGQGTRLTVV.

The gene calls are TRBV30 and TRBJ1-5; the D gene is possibly TRBD1 (6 bases). Per the germline V gene, CDR1 is GTSNPN and CDR2 is SVGIG (reference sequence). V lost 1 base and J lost 4, with 11 bases in between. There are 14 residues in the CDR3. The CDR3 loop reads CAWSEGQGNQPQHF. The CDR3, as DNA: TGTGCCTGGAGTGAGGGGCAGGGGAATCAGCCCCAGCATTTT.

The J gene is TRBJ2-3, the V gene TRBV11-3, with no clear D. CDR1 is SGHNT and CDR2 is YENEEA in the germline V gene. V lost 0 bases, J lost 5 bases, and 9 bases lay in between. The length of the CDR3 is 14 residues. The CDR3 protein is CASSLDRKIDTQYF. CDR3 DNA: TGTGCCAGCAGCTTAGATAGGAAGATAGATACGCAGTATTTT.

The rearrangement joins TRBV5-1 to TRBJ1-3; 7 nucleotides agree with TRBD1. Germline trimming cut 4 bases from V and 7 bases from J; bases unmatched to any gene: 8. The CDR3 runs 14 residues. Germline values: CDR1 SGHRS, CDR2 YFSETQ. This CDR3 reads CASSQQGRENTIYF. In nucleotides, the CDR3 is TGCGCCAGCAGCCAACAGGGGCGTGAGAACACCATATATTTT.

The chain recombines TRBV21-1 with TRBJ1-1. TRBV21-1 is termed a pseudogene. The CDR3 length is 16 residues. The CDR3 is CASSKYREGGPTEAFF. CDR3 nucleotides: TGTGCCAGCAGCAAATACAGGGAAGGAGGGCCGACTGAAGCTTTCTTT.

The genes are TRBV2 and TRBJ1-4, with 10 bases aligning to TRBD1. Germline V gene lookup returns CDR1 SNHLY and CDR2 FYNNEI. The CDR3 has 15 amino acids. V lost 5 bases to trimming and J lost 7 bases; unmatched junction nucleotides: 7. CDR3 loop: CASSLDRGRGEKLFF. The CDR3 DNA reads as TGTGCCAGCAGTCTTGACAGGGGGCGAGGTGAAAAACTGTTTTTT.

This clone was detected once. The CDR3, as DNA: TGTGCCAGCAGCCCGGGACAGGGACCGAACGAGCAGTACTTC. Translating it yields CASSPGQGPNEQYF. This chain connects TRBV7-8 to TRBJ2-7; TRBD1 matches at 9 bases. J lost 5 bases, V lost 5 bases, and 7 bases had no gene match. The CDR3 contains 14 residues. The germline V gene has CDR1 SGHVS and CDR2 FQNEAQ.

The J gene is TRBJ2-7, the V gene TRBV13; perhaps TRBD2 as D (6 bases). This CDR3 contains 14 residues. Germline assignment: CDR1 PRHDT and CDR2 FYEKMQ (reference sequence). V was shortened by 7 bases and J by 0 bases, with 13 bases between the two germline ends. CDR3 nucleotide sequence: TGTGCCAGCACCATTGGGGGGAGCTCCTACGAGCAGTACGTC. This encodes CASTIGGSSYEQYV.

The chain carries TRBV19 and TRBJ1-5; no clear D. Germline V gene data show CDR1 as LNHDA and CDR2 as SQIVND (reference sequence). Trimming left V 1 base short and J 4 bases short, with 5 bases between. This CDR3 region has 13 residues. The CDR3 is CASSIAGNQPQHF. CDR3 DNA sequence: TGTGCCAGTAGTATAGCAGGTAATCAGCCCCAGCATTTT.

The J gene is TRBJ2-1, the V gene TRBV5-6; D is tentatively TRBD1 or TRBD2 (6 bases each). The germline CDR1 and CDR2 sequences are SGHDT and YYEEEE. The CDR3 spans 14 residues. Between the trimmed V and J ends, which lost 3 bases and 7 bases, there was a span of 14 bases. CDR3 nucleotide sequence: TGTGCCAGCAGCTGGAAGCCGGGGGCGAATGAGCAGTTCTTC. It encodes CASSWKPGANEQFF.

V gene TRBV7-8 combines with J gene TRBJ1-1; D call uncertain. V lost 1 base to trimming and J lost 1 base, with 16 bases between them. Germline-derived CDR1 and CDR2 are SGHVS and FQNEAQ. This CDR3 comprises 17 residues. CDR3 DNA: TGTGCCAGCAGCTTAGTTAGGGTAGGAGGAGGGAACACTGAAGCTTTCTTT. Its translation is CASSLVRVGGGNTEAFF.

The chain carries TRBV4-1 and TRBJ1-2, with D unresolved. CDR3 length equals 14 residues. The V gene lost 1 base and the J gene lost 8 bases, with 14 bases spanning the gap. Germline V lookup: CDR1 MGHRA, CDR2 YSYEKL. This CDR3 is CASSQGGQNLGYTF. The CDR3 DNA follows: TGCGCCAGCAGCCAAGGAGGGCAGAACCTCGGCTACACCTTC.

The rearrangement uses TRBV29-1 and TRBJ2-2, with 9 bases matching TRBD2. V gave up 6 bases and J gave up 1 base; unmatched junction bases: 0. Germline V lookup: CDR1 SQVTM, CDR2 ANQGSEA. The CDR3 runs to 13 residues. This chain's CDR3 is CSVRGGNTGELFF. DNA for the CDR3: TGCAGCGTGCGGGGGGGGAACACCGGGGAGCTGTTTTTT.

This rearrangement joins TRBV11-3 to TRBJ1-4; D gene ambiguous. V was shortened by 0 bases and J by 6 bases, with 2 bases between the two germline ends. The CDR3 contains 12 residues. CDR1 is SGHNT, CDR2 YENEEA, per germline. CDR3 loop: CASSLEHEKLFF. In nucleotides, the CDR3 is TGTGCCAGCAGCTTAGAGCATGAAAAACTGTTTTTT.

The chain has TRBV6-6 and TRBJ2-5; 12 bases match TRBD2. Trimming took 6 bases from V and 5 from J; bases not matched to a gene: 7. The CDR3 is 15 amino acids. CDR1 is MNHNY and CDR2 is SVGAGI in the germline V gene (reference sequence). DNA of the CDR3: TGTGCCAGCAGATCTAGCGGGGGGGCGGGTGAGACCCAGTACTTC. This sequence encodes CASRSSGGAGETQYF.

The chain's CDR3 is CASSDQSGGQETQYF. The CDR3 DNA is TGTGCCAGCAGTGACCAGTCAGGGGGCCAAGAGACCCAGTACTTC. The chain employs TRBV6-4 and TRBJ2-5, with 7 bases matching TRBD1. Germline CDR1 reads MRHNA; CDR2 reads SNTAGT. The CDR3 extends over 15 amino acids. The J segment lost 1 base and the V segment lost 2 bases, leaving 4 bases of the junction unmatched.

The chain links TRBV18 to TRBJ1-4; 8 positions agree with TRBD1. CDR1 is KGHSH, CDR2 LQKENI, per germline. The CDR3 consists of 15 residues. V shed 3 bases, J shed 2 bases, and the junction held 2 bases outside the gene matches. The CDR3: CASSPQGATNEKLFF. The CDR3 coding sequence is TGTGCCAGCTCACCTCAGGGGGCGACTAATGAAAAACTGTTTTTT. The complete variable domain, with remaining parts taken from reference TRBV18 and TRBJ1-4, reads NAGVMQNPRHLVRRRGQEARLRCSPMKGHSHVYWYRQLPEEGLKFMVYLQKENIIDESGMPKERFSAEFPKEGPSILRIQQVVRGDSAAYFCASSPQGATNEKLFFGSGTQLSVL.

The chain has TRBV5-6 and TRBJ2-7; tentative D call: TRBD1 (6 bases). V was shortened by 4 bases and J by 0 bases, with 17 bases between the two germline ends. The CDR3 runs 16 residues. CDR1 and CDR2 from the germline V gene are SGHDT and YYEEEE. CDR3 protein: CASSTGHLTASYEQYF. The CDR3 DNA reads TGTGCCAGCAGCACGGGACACCTCACCGCCTCCTACGAGCAGTACTTC.

The CDR3 loop reads CSVDGGASEAFF. DNA for the CDR3: TGCAGCGTTGATGGAGGGGCCAGTGAAGCTTTCTTT. The rearrangement uses TRBV29-1 and TRBJ1-1, with D perhaps matching TRBD1 (5 bases). The CDR3 has 12 residues. Trimming took 3 bases from V and 7 from J, leaving 12 bases between them. The germline V gene encodes CDR1 SQVTM and CDR2 ANQGSEA. The variable domain in full, with the rest retrieved from reference TRBV29-1 and TRBJ1-1, is SAVISQKPSRDICQRGTSLTIQCQVDSQVTMMFWYRQQPGQSLTLIATANQGSEATYESGFVIDKFPISRPNLTFSTLTVSNMSPEDSSIYLCSVDGGASEAFFGQGTRLTVV.

The chain uses TRBV7-9 and TRBJ1-2; tentative D call: TRBD1 (5 bases). The CDR3 is made up of 14 amino acids. V was trimmed by 5 bases and J by 5 bases, leaving 15 bases between them. CDR1 and CDR2 from the germline V gene are SEHNR and FQNEAQ (reference sequence). This CDR3 reads CASSLLTVLYGYTF. The DNA of the CDR3 is TGTGCCAGCAGCCTGTTGACAGTACTTTATGGCTACACCTTC.

The gene calls are TRBV7-9 and TRBJ1-2; D uncertain. The CDR3 has 16 residues. Germline values: CDR1 SEHNR, CDR2 FQNEAQ (reference sequence). Trimming pared 2 bases from V and 0 bases from J, leaving 13 bases between. The CDR3: CASSLTLTEANYGYTF. CDR3 in DNA: TGTGCCAGCAGCTTAACTCTCACGGAAGCTAACTATGGCTACACCTTC.

J is TRBJ1-4 and V is TRBV30, with D perhaps TRBD1 (5 bases). The CDR3 extends over 15 amino acids. Germline values: CDR1 GTSNPN, CDR2 SVGIG (reference sequence). V gave up 0 bases and J gave up 4 bases, with 12 bases separating them. The CDR3: CAWSVSGGFNEKLFF. The DNA for the CDR3 is TGTGCCTGGAGTGTTTCCGGGGGGTTTAATGAAAAACTGTTTTTT.